This TCR beta chain comes out of a study of cytomegalovirus exposure and HLA in healthy donors. Study-wide background: Among approximately 400 genotyped donors, more than 65% fell in the Caucasian-associated ancestry cluster. Study-wide results and caveats: An analysis done earlier found most TCR beta V segments productive about 87% or about 30% of the time. Later findings reportedly placed an Asian-associated ancestry cluster below the approximately 670-donor mean for N-insertions. Common viral pathogens seemed to be connected with several of the most significant clusters, according to a later analysis.

The PCR had 60 Vbeta and 13 Jbeta primers. Clones were sequenced by immunoSEQ multiplex PCR, and TCRdb holds only the in-frame ones, with some missing. The sample consists of about 140,000 clones, over 75% of them appearing once. This clone was counted a single time. Its antigen is unknown. From germline, CDR1 is MDHEN and CDR2 SYDVKM. V was trimmed by 2 bases and J by 4 bases, leaving 8 bases between them. This CDR3 comprises 14 residues. V usage is TRBV28 and J usage is TRBJ1-4, with D possibly TRBD1 on 5 matching bases. The specimen was PBMCs. This sequence was found in a man aged 35 to 55 in good health and CMV-seronegative. The CDR3 sequence is CASSLAGGNEKLFF. DNA of the CDR3: TGTGCCAGCAGTTTAGCGGGGGGTAATGAAAAACTGTTTTTT.